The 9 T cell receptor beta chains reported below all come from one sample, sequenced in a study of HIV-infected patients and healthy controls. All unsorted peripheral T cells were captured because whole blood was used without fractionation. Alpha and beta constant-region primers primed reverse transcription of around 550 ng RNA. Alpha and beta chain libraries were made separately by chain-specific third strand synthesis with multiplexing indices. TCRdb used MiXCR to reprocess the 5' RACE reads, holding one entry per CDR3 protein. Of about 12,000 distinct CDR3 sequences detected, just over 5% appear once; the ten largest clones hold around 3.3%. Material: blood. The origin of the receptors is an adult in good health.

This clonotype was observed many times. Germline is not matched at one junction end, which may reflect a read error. CDR3 amino acids: CDSSRGADYGYTF. CDR3 coding DNA: TGCGACAGCAGTCGGGGGGCAGACTATGGCTACACCTTC. The chain employs TRBV5-1 and TRBJ1-2, with D possibly being TRBD1 (6 bases). Germline-derived CDR1 and CDR2 are SGHRS and YFSETQ. This CDR3 is 13 amino acids long.

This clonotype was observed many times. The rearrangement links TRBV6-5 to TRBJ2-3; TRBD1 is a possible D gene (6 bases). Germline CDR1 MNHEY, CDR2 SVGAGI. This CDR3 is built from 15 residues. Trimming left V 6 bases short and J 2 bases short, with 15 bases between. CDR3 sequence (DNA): TGTGCCAGCAGCCGCGGACAGCTCTACACAGATACGCAGTATTTT. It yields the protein CASSRGQLYTDTQYF.

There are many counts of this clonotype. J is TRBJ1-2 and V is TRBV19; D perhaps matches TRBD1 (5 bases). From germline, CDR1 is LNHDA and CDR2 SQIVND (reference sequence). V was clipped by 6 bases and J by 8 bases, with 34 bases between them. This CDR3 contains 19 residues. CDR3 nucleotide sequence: TGTGCCAGTAGCCCAGTCCTTATACAGACAGAAAGGTGGATCCGCGGCTACACCTTC. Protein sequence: CASSPVLIQTERWIRGYTF.

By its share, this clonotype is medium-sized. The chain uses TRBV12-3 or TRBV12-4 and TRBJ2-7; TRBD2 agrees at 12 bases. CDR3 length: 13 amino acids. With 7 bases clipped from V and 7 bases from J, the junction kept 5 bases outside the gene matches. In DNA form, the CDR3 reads TGTGCCAGCACCCATGGACTAGCGGGGGAGCAGTACTTC. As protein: CASTHGLAGEQYF.

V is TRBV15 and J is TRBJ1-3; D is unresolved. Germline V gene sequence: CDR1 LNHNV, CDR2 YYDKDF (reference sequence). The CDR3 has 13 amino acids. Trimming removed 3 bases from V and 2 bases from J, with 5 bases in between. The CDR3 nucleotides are TGTGCCACCAGCAGGACCGCTGGAAACACCATATATTTT. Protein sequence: CATSRTAGNTIYF.

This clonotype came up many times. The CDR3 spells CASRGAISRGNEQFF. The CDR3 nucleotides read TGTGCCAGCAGGGGAGCCATCAGCAGGGGCAATGAGCAGTTCTTC. This sequence joins TRBV6-5 and TRBJ2-1; D is possibly TRBD1 (6 bases). Germline CDR1 MNHEY, CDR2 SVGAGI. The CDR3 totals 15 residues. V lost 6 bases, J lost 6 bases, and 18 bases lay in between.

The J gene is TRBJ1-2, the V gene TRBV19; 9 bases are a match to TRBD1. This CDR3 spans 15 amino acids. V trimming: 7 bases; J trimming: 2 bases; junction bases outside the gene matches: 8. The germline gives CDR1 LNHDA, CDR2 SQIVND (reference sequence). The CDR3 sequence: CASKQGAERNYGYTF. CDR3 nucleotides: TGTGCCAGTAAACAGGGGGCAGAACGGAACTATGGCTACACCTTC.

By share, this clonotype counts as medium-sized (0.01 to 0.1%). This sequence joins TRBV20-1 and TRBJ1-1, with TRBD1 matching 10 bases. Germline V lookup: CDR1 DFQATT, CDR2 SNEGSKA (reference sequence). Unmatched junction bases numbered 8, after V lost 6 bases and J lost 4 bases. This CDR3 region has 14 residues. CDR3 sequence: CSAPRRDRGTEAFF. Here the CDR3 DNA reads TGCAGTGCCCCTCGCCGGGACAGGGGCACTGAAGCTTTCTTT.

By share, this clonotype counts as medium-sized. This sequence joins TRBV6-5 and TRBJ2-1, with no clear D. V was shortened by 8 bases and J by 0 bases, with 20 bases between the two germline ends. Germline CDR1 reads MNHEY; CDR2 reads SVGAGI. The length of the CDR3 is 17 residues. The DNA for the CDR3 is TGTGCCAGCCTTGGTCGAGGCCTTACGAGCTCCTACAATGAGCAGTTCTTC. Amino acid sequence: CASLGRGLTSSYNEQFF.